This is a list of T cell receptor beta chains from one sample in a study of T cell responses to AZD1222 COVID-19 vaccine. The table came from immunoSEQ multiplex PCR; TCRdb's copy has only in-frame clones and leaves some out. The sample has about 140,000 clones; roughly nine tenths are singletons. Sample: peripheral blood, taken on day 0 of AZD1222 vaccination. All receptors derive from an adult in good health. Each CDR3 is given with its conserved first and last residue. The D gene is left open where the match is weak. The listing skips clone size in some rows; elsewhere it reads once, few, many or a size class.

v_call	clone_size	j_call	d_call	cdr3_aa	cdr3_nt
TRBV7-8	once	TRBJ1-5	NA	CASSLASGKVNQPQHF	TGTGCCAGCAGCTTAGCATCAGGGAAGGTCAATCAGCCCCAGCATTTT
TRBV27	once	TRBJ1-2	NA	CASSSLGGGALGGYTF	TGTGCCAGCAGTTCCCTGGGGGGGGGCGCGTTAGGTGGCTACACCTTC
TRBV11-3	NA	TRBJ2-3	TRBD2	CASSRGLGAGTDTQYF	TGTGCCAGCAGCCGGGGACTAGGAGCCGGCACAGATACGCAGTATTTT
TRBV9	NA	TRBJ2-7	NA	CASSNAYEQYF	TGTGCCAGCAGTAACGCCTACGAGCAGTACTTC
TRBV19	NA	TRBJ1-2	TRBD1	CASSPGGQGYGYTF	TGTGCCAGTAGTCCGGGAGGACAGGGCTATGGCTACACCTTC
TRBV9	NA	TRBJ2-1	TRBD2	CASSVDPGTSSNEQFF	TGTGCCAGCAGCGTAGACCCCGGGACTAGCAGTAATGAGCAGTTCTTC
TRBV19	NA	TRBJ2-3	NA	CASSVGQRLTTDTQYF	TGTGCCAGTAGTGTAGGGCAGAGGCTAACGACAGATACGCAGTATTTT
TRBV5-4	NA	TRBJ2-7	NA	CASSPDPQYEQYF	TGTGCCAGCAGCCCGGACCCCCAGTACGAGCAGTACTTC
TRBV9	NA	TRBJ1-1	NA	CASSPRGWGNTEAFF	TGTGCCAGCAGCCCGCGGGGGTGGGGGAACACTGAAGCTTTCTTT
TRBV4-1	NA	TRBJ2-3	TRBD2	CASSQVSGGGVITDTQYF	TGCGCCAGCAGCCAAGTGTCGGGAGGCGGGGTTATCACAGATACGCAGTATTTT
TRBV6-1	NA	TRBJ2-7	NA	CASSFSYEQYF	TGTGCCAGCAGTTTTTCCTACGAGCAGTACTTC
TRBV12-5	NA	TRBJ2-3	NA	CASARDGLTDTQYF	TGTGCTAGTGCCCGGGACGGACTCACAGATACGCAGTATTTT
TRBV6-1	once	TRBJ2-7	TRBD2	CASSEELAGGSYEQYF	TGTGCCAGCAGTGAGGAACTAGCGGGAGGGTCCTACGAGCAGTACTTC
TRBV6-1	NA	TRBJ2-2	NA	CASSELVYTGELFF	TGTGCCAGCAGTGAACTCGTGTACACCGGGGAGCTGTTTTTT
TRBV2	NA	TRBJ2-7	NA	CASSQPGQVREQYF	TGTGCCAGCAGCCAGCCCGGTCAGGTGAGGGAGCAGTACTTC
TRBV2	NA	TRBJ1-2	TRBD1	CADRDRAFYGYTF	TGTGCCGACCGGGACAGGGCTTTCTATGGCTACACCTTC
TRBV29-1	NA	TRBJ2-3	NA	CSAGQLFTDTQYF	TGCAGCGCAGGACAGTTATTCACAGATACGCAGTATTTT
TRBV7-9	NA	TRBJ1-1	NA	CASSPADGGANTEAFF	TGTGCCAGCAGCCCCGCCGATGGAGGGGCCAACACTGAAGCTTTCTTT
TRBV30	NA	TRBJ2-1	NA	CAWRGGLVDEQFF	TGTGCCTGGAGGGGGGGACTGGTTGATGAGCAGTTCTTC
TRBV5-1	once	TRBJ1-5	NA	CASSEDVGQPQHF	TGCGCCAGCAGCGAGGACGTCGGGCAGCCCCAGCATTTT
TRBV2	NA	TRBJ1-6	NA	CASSEGRVNNSPLHF	TGTGCCAGCAGTGAGGGGCGGGTCAATAATTCACCCCTCCACTTT
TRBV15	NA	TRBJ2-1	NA	CATSVGYNEQFF	TGTGCCACCTCCGTTGGTTACAATGAGCAGTTCTTC
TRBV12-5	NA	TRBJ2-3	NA	CASGPSRDSAQYF	TGTGCTAGTGGTCCCTCCCGGGACTCCGCGCAGTATTTT
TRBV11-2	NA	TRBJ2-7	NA	CASSLKGRTYEQYF	TGTGCCAGCAGCTTAAAAGGCAGAACCTACGAGCAGTACTTC
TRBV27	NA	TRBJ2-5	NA	CASSLDPSFSQYF	TGTGCCAGCAGTTTAGACCCCTCTTTTTCCCAGTACTTC
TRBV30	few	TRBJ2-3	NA	CAWSVKGRLTDTQYF	TGTGCCTGGAGTGTAAAGGGCCGCCTCACAGATACGCAGTATTTT
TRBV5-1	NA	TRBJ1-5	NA	CASSPRSNQPQHF	TGCGCCAGCAGCCCGAGGAGCAATCAGCCCCAGCATTTT
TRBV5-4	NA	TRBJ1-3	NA	CASSYRRGFSGNTIYF	TGTGCCAGCAGCTATCGGAGAGGGTTTTCAGGAAACACCATATATTTT
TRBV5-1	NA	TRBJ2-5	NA	CASSLVLGETQYF	TGCGCCAGCAGCTTGGTCCTGGGAGAGACCCAGTACTTC
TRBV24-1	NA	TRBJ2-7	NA	CATSDLASAHEQYF	TGTGCCACCAGTGATTTGGCTAGCGCTCACGAGCAGTACTTC
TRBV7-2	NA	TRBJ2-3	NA	CASSRTQGPTDTQYF	TGTGCCAGCAGCAGGACTCAGGGCCCCACAGATACGCAGTATTTT
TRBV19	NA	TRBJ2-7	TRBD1	CASSIKGATTHTREQYF	TGTGCCAGTAGTATAAAGGGGGCCACCACACACACACGCGAGCAGTACTTC
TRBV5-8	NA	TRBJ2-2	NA	CASSLLVATGELFF	TGTGCCAGCAGCTTGCTTGTGGCTACCGGGGAGCTGTTTTTT
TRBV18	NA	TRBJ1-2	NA	CASSPEARGYTF	TGTGCCAGCTCACCAGAGGCGCGAGGCTACACCTTC
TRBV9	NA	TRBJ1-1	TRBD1	CASSGPGQGTEAFF	TGTGCCAGCAGCGGCCCGGGACAGGGAACTGAAGCTTTCTTT
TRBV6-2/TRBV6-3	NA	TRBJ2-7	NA	CASSYLRNYEQYF	TGTGCCAGCAGTTATTTAAGAAACTACGAGCAGTACTTC
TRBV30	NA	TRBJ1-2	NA	CAWSAGRGDGYTF	TGTGCCTGGAGTGCAGGGAGGGGCGATGGCTACACCTTC
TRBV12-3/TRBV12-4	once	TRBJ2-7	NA	CASSLRRQYEQYF	TGTGCCAGCAGTTTGCGGAGGCAGTACGAGCAGTACTTC
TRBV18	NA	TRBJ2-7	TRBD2	CASSRSGTTGYEQYF	TGTGCCAGCTCACGAAGCGGGACCACGGGATACGAGCAGTACTTC
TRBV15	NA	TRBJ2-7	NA	CATSSPGRTYEQYF	TGTGCCACCAGCTCCCCTGGACGGACCTACGAGCAGTACTTC
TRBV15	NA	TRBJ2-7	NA	CATSRLTGVARGVEQYF	TGTGCCACCAGCAGACTTACCGGGGTAGCTCGAGGGGTCGAGCAGTACTTC
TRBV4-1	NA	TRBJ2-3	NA	CASSPADGGTDTQYF	TGCGCCAGCAGCCCAGCGGACGGTGGCACAGATACGCAGTATTTT
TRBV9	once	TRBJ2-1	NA	CASSVELQTYNEQFF	TGTGCCAGCAGCGTAGAACTCCAAACCTACAATGAGCAGTTCTTC
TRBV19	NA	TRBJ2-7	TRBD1	CASSIERDSSYEQYF	TGTGCCAGTAGTATAGAAAGGGACAGTTCCTACGAGCAGTACTTC
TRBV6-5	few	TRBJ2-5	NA	CASTKTRWETQYF	TGTGCCAGCACCAAGACTAGATGGGAGACCCAGTACTTC
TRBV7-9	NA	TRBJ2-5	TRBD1	CASSLRLGTGEQETQYF	TGTGCCAGCAGCTTAAGGCTCGGTACAGGGGAACAAGAGACCCAGTACTTC
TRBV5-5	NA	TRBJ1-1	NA	CASSPEAGPFDAFF	TGTGCCAGCAGCCCGGAAGCAGGACCTTTCGACGCTTTCTTT
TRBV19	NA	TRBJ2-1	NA	CASSGSADNEQFF	TGTGCCAGTAGTGGTTCGGCGGATAATGAGCAGTTCTTC
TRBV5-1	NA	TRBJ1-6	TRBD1	CASSLSGRGRSDSPLHF	TGCGCCAGCAGCTTAAGCGGGAGGGGGCGATCCGATTCACCCCTCCACTTT
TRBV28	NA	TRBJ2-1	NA	CASSPRIRKEDEQFF	TGTGCCAGCAGTCCCCGAATACGCAAAGAGGATGAGCAGTTCTTC
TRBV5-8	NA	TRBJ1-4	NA	CASSLRGDLSNEKLFF	TGTGCCAGCAGCTTGAGGGGGGACCTTTCGAATGAAAAACTGTTTTTT